The 25 T cell receptor beta chains below all came from one sample that was sequenced in a study of T-cell reconstitution after alpha-beta-depleted transplantation in children. Preparation of the TCRbeta library involved a method that used unique molecular identifiers. From the PCR reads, TCRdb called clonotypes with MiXCR, one entry per CDR3 protein. The sample records about 980,000 distinct CDR3 sequences, about 29% being singletons. Here the sequenced sample was PBMCs, mostly from graft donor cells, taken 360 days after TCRalphabeta/CD19-depleted stem cell transplant. These TCRs come from a boy under two years old who had a stem cell transplant for SCID, so the T cells may come from the graft donor.

V and J are TRBV2 and TRBJ2-5, with 11 positions matching TRBD2. V shed 1 base, J shed 3 bases, and the junction held 7 bases outside the gene matches. The germline V gene has CDR1 SNHLY and CDR2 FYNNEI. This CDR3 is 17 amino acids long. The CDR3 nucleotides are TGTGCCAGCAGTGAAGAGCCTAGCGGGGGGAGGGAAGAGACCCAGTACTTC. The encoded protein is CASSEEPSGGREETQYF.

This chain joins TRBV9 and TRBJ2-2; TRBD2 matches at 12 bases. Trimming removed 1 base from V and 4 bases from J; junction bases left unmatched: 8. From germline, CDR1 is SGDLS and CDR2 YYNGEE. The CDR3 loop spans 18 amino acids. CDR3 protein: CASSVNLAGGHVTGELFF. In DNA form, the CDR3 reads TGTGCCAGCAGCGTAAATCTAGCGGGGGGGCATGTCACCGGGGAGCTGTTTTTT.

This clonotype has more than one count but fewer than ten. The rearrangement uses TRBV24-1 and TRBJ2-3; the D is unclear. Trimming cost V 9 bases and J 5 bases, with 11 bases left between them. The CDR3 is 12 residues long. Germline V gene sequence: CDR1 KGHDR, CDR2 SFDVKD. CDR3 coding DNA: TGTGCCACCCGAAACCCCGGAGATACGCAGTATTTT. The encoded protein is CATRNPGDTQYF.

V and J are TRBV7-9 and TRBJ2-5; 10 bases are a match to TRBD2. Germline V CDR1 and CDR2: SEHNR, FQNEAQ (reference sequence). With V trimmed by 1 base and J by 1 base, 3 bases remained unmatched. This CDR3 is 16 amino acids long. As DNA, the CDR3 is TGTGCCAGCAGCTTAGACCGGACTAGCGGCCAAGAGACCCAGTACTTC. It yields the protein CASSLDRTSGQETQYF.

V and J are TRBV9 and TRBJ2-7; D is unresolved. The CDR3 has 13 residues. The germline V gene encodes CDR1 SGDLS and CDR2 YYNGEE. V lost 3 bases, J lost 5 bases, and 12 bases lay in between. The chain's CDR3 is CASSGGSLDEQYF. The CDR3 DNA is TGTGCCAGCAGCGGGGGTAGCCTAGACGAGCAGTACTTC.

The chain has TRBV9 and TRBJ1-5; no firm D call. The CDR3 covers 16 residues. From germline, CDR1 is SGDLS and CDR2 YYNGEE. V lost 0 bases to trimming and J lost 2 bases, with 12 bases between them. The CDR3 coding sequence is TGTGCCAGCAGCGTAGGGGCTGGGAAGGGCAATCAGCCCCAGCATTTT. Translated: CASSVGAGKGNQPQHF.

This clonotype was observed a few times. The genes are TRBV20-1 and TRBJ2-3; 12 bases agree with TRBD2. CDR1 and CDR2 from the germline V gene are DFQATT and SNEGSKA (reference sequence). The CDR3 totals 17 residues. Trimming cost V 3 bases and J 3 bases; bases outside gene matches: 10. The CDR3 here is CSASPARLAGGTDTQYF. The CDR3, as DNA: TGCAGTGCTAGTCCAGCTCGTCTAGCGGGGGGGACAGATACGCAGTATTTT.

The gene calls are TRBV20-1 and TRBJ2-1; TRBD2 agrees at 14 bases. With V trimmed by 5 bases and J by 0 bases, 9 bases remained unmatched. The CDR3 is 18 amino acids. The germline gives CDR1 DFQATT, CDR2 SNEGSKA (reference sequence). Here the CDR3 DNA reads TGCAGTGCTCCCGGACTAGCGGGGGGCCCGAGCTCCTACAATGAGCAGTTCTTC. Translated, it gives CSAPGLAGGPSSYNEQFF.

This clonotype was observed a handful of times. The chain couples TRBV12-3 or TRBV12-4 to TRBJ1-1; TRBD1 might be the D (5 bases). Between the trimmed V and J ends, which lost 8 bases and 5 bases, there was a span of 15 bases. CDR3 length: 13 amino acids. In DNA form, the CDR3 reads TGTGCCAGCGCCTTGCTTCGGGGGACTGAAGCTTTCTTT. It is translated as CASALLRGTEAFF.

The rearrangement joins TRBV5-1 to TRBJ2-5; D is perhaps TRBD1 (7 bases). There are 14 residues in the CDR3. Deletions cut 6 bases from V and 2 bases from J, with 14 bases between. CDR1 is SGHRS and CDR2 is YFSETQ in the germline V gene. CDR3 in DNA: TGCGCCAGCAAATTCAGGGGGGTACAAGAGACCCAGTACTTC. Its translation is CASKFRGVQETQYF.

This clonotype was detected a few times. The J gene is TRBJ2-3, the V gene TRBV7-8, with a possible D match to TRBD1 (5 bases). Germline CDR1 and CDR2: SGHVS and FQNEAQ. Trimming pared 0 bases from V and 0 bases from J, leaving 13 bases between. The CDR3 has 17 amino acids. CDR3 DNA: TGTGCCAGCAGCTTAGCGCTAGGGGCCGTTAGCACAGATACGCAGTATTTT. Its translation: CASSLALGAVSTDTQYF.

This clonotype was seen more than once but under ten times. The rearrangement uses TRBV4-1 and TRBJ2-7; D is ambiguous. Trimming removed 0 bases from V and 0 bases from J, with 9 bases in between. The CDR3 contains 15 residues. In germline, CDR1 is MGHRA, CDR2 YSYEKL. CDR3 in amino acids: CASSQDDVGSYEQYF. In nucleotides, the CDR3 is TGCGCCAGCAGCCAAGATGATGTCGGCTCCTACGAGCAGTACTTC.

The J gene is TRBJ2-7, the V gene TRBV18; tentatively, D is TRBD1 (7 bases). V was pared by 3 bases and J by 4 bases, with 16 bases between. Germline CDR1 is KGHSH and CDR2 is LQKENI. The CDR3 is made up of 15 amino acids. The CDR3 nucleotides are TGTGCCAGCTCACCGGCGGGACAGAGGCCTTACGAGCAGTACTTC. This translates into CASSPAGQRPYEQYF.

J is TRBJ2-1 and V is TRBV18; TRBD1 matches 9 bases. CDR1 and CDR2 (germline): KGHSH, LQKENI. The ends lost 6 bases at V and 8 bases at J; junction bases unmatched: 11. This CDR3 contains 15 residues. The DNA for the CDR3 is TGTGCCAGCTCCCGCGGGACAGGGTTTTTCGATGAGCAGTTCTTC. Its translation is CASSRGTGFFDEQFF.

The chain carries TRBV7-2 and TRBJ2-3; no reliable D call. This CDR3 is built from 18 residues. Germline lookup yields CDR1 SGHTA and CDR2 FQGNSA. V shed 3 bases and J shed 0 bases, with 19 bases lying between them. The CDR3 DNA follows: TGTGCCAGCAGCTTCATATTATCCGGACGATCCAGCACAGATACGCAGTATTTT. Translating it yields CASSFILSGRSSTDTQYF.

This clonotype was picked up a small number of times. The chain uses TRBV29-1 and TRBJ1-1; no firm D call. CDR1 is SQVTM and CDR2 is ANQGSEA in the germline V gene. This CDR3 is built from 15 residues. Trimming shortened V by 0 bases and J by 4 bases, and 15 bases separated the two germline ends. The CDR3 DNA is TGCAGCGTTGAAGAGGGGTCGAGGCCGGGCACTGAAGCTTTCTTT. Translation gives CSVEEGSRPGTEAFF.

The CDR3 protein is CASSLGGYDSIYGYTF. CDR3 bases: TGTGCCAGCAGCTTGGGAGGGTACGACAGCATCTATGGCTACACCTTC. The chain carries TRBV7-9 and TRBJ1-2, with D tentatively TRBD1 (5 bases). Germline values: CDR1 SEHNR, CDR2 FQNEAQ (reference sequence). V gave up 3 bases and J gave up 4 bases, with 18 bases separating them. There are 16 residues in the CDR3.

The chain uses TRBV20-1 and TRBJ1-3; unclear D gene. The CDR3 is made up of 11 amino acids. Looked up from germline, CDR1 is DFQATT and CDR2 is SNEGSKA (reference sequence). The V and J ends lost 0 bases and 6 bases respectively, with 3 bases between them. The CDR3 sequence: CSARDLNTIYF. The DNA of the CDR3 is TGCAGTGCTAGAGATCTAAACACCATATATTTT.

Only a few counts were recorded for this clonotype. J is TRBJ1-2 and V is TRBV15; D not resolved. There are 13 residues in the CDR3. V shed 3 bases and J shed 6 bases, with 11 bases lying between them. Per germline, CDR1 LNHNV and CDR2 YYDKDF (reference sequence). CDR3 protein: CATSSWADNGYTF. Written as DNA, the CDR3 is TGTGCCACCAGCAGTTGGGCAGATAATGGCTACACCTTC.

This clonotype was observed a few times. The chain recombines TRBV4-2 with TRBJ2-2; 14 bases line up with TRBD2. The CDR3 is made up of 18 amino acids. V lost 4 bases, J lost 7 bases, and 11 bases stayed unmatched. CDR1 and CDR2 (germline): LGHNA, YNFKEQ. CDR3 sequence (DNA): TGTGCCAGCAGCCCCCTGACTAGCGGGGGGGCCCGAGGCGGGGAGCTGTTTTTT. Its protein is CASSPLTSGGARGGELFF.

The genes are TRBV10-3 and TRBJ2-7; D is ambiguous. This CDR3 contains 13 residues. Germline V gene lookup returns CDR1 ENHRY and CDR2 SYGVKD. The V end was cut by 6 bases, the J end by 1 base, with 10 bases between. This CDR3 reads CAISERPSYEQYF. CDR3 DNA sequence: TGTGCCATCAGCGAAAGACCATCCTACGAGCAGTACTTC.

This chain uses TRBV3-1 with TRBJ2-7; D may be TRBD1 or TRBD2 (5 bases each). Germline CDR1 is LGHDT and CDR2 is YNNKEL (reference sequence). The V end lost 2 bases, the J end lost 4 bases, and 21 bases lay between the germline ends. CDR3 length equals 17 residues. The CDR3 region is CASSQQTTGGYSYEQYF. CDR3 sequence (DNA): TGTGCCAGCAGCCAACAAACTACTGGGGGTTACTCTTACGAGCAGTACTTC.

This rearrangement joins TRBV9 to TRBJ2-6; the D is unclear. The ends were cut back, 0 bases at V and 4 bases at J, with 14 bases in the middle. CDR3 size: 17 residues. The germline V gene encodes CDR1 SGDLS and CDR2 YYNGEE. The CDR3 reads CASSVAEKSAGANVLTF. The DNA for the CDR3 is TGTGCCAGCAGCGTAGCGGAAAAGTCCGCCGGGGCCAACGTCCTGACTTTC.

The table lists this clonotype with a few counts. This chain connects TRBV25-1 to TRBJ2-5; TRBD1 aligns across 9 bases. Per germline, CDR1 MGHDK and CDR2 SYGVNS. J was trimmed by 6 bases and V by 10 bases; bases with no gene match: 9. The CDR3 has 13 residues. CDR3 sequence reads: CAIGDRVGKTQYF. The CDR3 nucleotides read TGTGCCATTGGGGACAGGGTTGGAAAGACCCAGTACTTC.

This clonotype showed up many times. The chain carries TRBV25-1 and TRBJ2-3; D is unclear. Trimming stripped 7 bases from V and 1 base from J, with 21 bases between. The CDR3 spans 17 residues. CDR1 and CDR2 from the germline V gene are MGHDK and SYGVNS. This chain's CDR3 is CASIPVPAIKRTDTQYF. Written as DNA, the CDR3 is TGTGCCAGCATTCCCGTACCAGCGATAAAACGCACAGATACGCAGTATTTT.